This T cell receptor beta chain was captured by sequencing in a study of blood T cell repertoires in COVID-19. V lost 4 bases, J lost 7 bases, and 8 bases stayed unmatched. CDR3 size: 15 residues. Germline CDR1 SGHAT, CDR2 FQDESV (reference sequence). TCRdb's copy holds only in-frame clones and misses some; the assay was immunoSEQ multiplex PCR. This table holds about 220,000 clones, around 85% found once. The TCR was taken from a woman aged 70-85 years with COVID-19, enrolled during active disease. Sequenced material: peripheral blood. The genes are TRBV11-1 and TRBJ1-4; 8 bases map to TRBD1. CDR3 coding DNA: TGTGCCAGCAGCTCTCAGGGGGCGCAAGGTGAAAAACTGTTTTTT. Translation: CASSSQGAQGEKLFF.